Listed below are T cell receptor beta chains from one sample, sequenced in a study of CD8 T cells in ankylosing spondylitis. TCRdb re-called the 5' RACE reads with MiXCR, one entry per CDR3 protein. The sample contains 250,000 to 400,000 distinct CDR3 sequences, roughly 12% of which appear only once. The sample was blood, either unsorted or a sorted T cell fraction (not recorded which). Receptors were obtained from a female donor with ankylosing spondylitis or in good health (not recorded which). CDR3s leave out the opening cysteine and the closing phenylalanine or tryptophan. A D gene is named only where the DNA matches it firmly.

j_call,v_call,d_call,cdr3_length,cdr3_aa
TRBJ1-2,TRBV5-1,.,15,ASCLTPGNRRDYGYT
TRBJ2-3,TRBV4-1,TRBD2,14,ASSQRTSGGSDTQY
TRBJ2-2,TRBV7-9,TRBD2,13,ASETPGGAPGELF
TRBJ1-5,TRBV20-1,TRBD1,15,CARDLFSDRENQPQH
TRBJ2-3,TRBV4-1,.,16,ASSQRGGAGGDTDTQY
TRBJ1-2,TRBV7-2,.,15,ASSLVVARRGEYGYT
TRBJ2-7,TRBV11-3,TRBD1,13,ASSLKGGARNEQY
TRBJ2-3,TRBV7-9,.,10,ASGGPTDTQY
TRBJ2-3,TRBV7-9,TRBD2,12,ASSIGLAPDTQY
TRBJ2-1,TRBV7-9,TRBD2,12,ASSLGWSGGVKF
TRBJ2-7,TRBV7-2,.,14,ASSLVELAESYEQY
TRBJ2-2,TRBV27,.,12,ASSLWSGTGELF
TRBJ2-4,TRBV5-1,.,13,ASNPDSSAKNIQY
TRBJ2-1,TRBV10-3,TRBD2,14,AISERERRGGNEQF
TRBJ2-7,TRBV5-5,.,15,ASRTVDKIDERYEQY
TRBJ1-2,TRBV5-1,.,12,ASSLDSPNYGYT
TRBJ2-4,TRBV18,.,14,VHSYCGLLAKNIQY
TRBJ2-7,TRBV6-2/TRBV6-3,TRBD2,17,ASSYLGSWERGSSYEQY
TRBJ2-1,TRBV7-9,TRBD2,15,ASRGSGSPGAYNEQF
TRBJ2-5,TRBV20-1,TRBD2,12,SASFSGRGETQY
TRBJ2-1,TRBV2,.,11,ASKGGGNNEQF
TRBJ2-6,TRBV10-3,.,13,AVEGSYSGANVLT
TRBJ2-5,TRBV5-1,TRBD2,13,ASSLAGTSGTTQY
TRBJ2-5,TRBV10-3,.,11,AISEGPGETQY
TRBJ2-2,TRBV5-1,TRBD2,14,ASSRMVAGGTGELF
TRBJ2-3,TRBV20-1,TRBD2,13,SATTSGGRGDTQY
TRBJ1-2,TRBV6-1,.,11,ASAEGPIYGYT
TRBJ2-2,TRBV25-1,TRBD1,15,ASSEGSGTGAPGELF
TRBJ2-1,TRBV9,.,10,ASSVASNEQF